Each of the 29 T cell receptor beta chains below was sequenced from the same sample in a study of T-cell reconstitution after alpha-beta-depleted transplantation in children (dated by TCRdb to 2015 to 2016). Library prep was done by PCR. TCRdb records Illumina HiSeq 2500 as the sequencer. TCR libraries were prepared with molecular barcoding, using unique molecular identifiers to normalize TCRbeta repertoire quantification. The raw public reads went through TCRdb reprocessing: fastp at Q25, MiXCR clone calling, in-frame beta chains kept. Each record represents a unique CDR3 protein, reported with the most common genes and DNA among its rows. Recorded for this sample are some 240,000 distinct CDR3 sequences; 9.5% to 15% of them occurred a single time. The ten largest clones add up to 2.6% of the sample. The material was PBMCs from the stem cell graft donor, obtained from the stem cell graft. The receptors were gathered from a human donor who donated a stem cell graft to a child with acute lymphoblastic leukemia.

This clonotype showed up many times. J is TRBJ1-3 and V is TRBV5-1; D is ambiguous. V was shortened by 8 bases and J by 0 bases, with 18 bases between the two germline ends. From germline, CDR1 is SGHRS and CDR2 YFSETQ. CDR3 length: 16 amino acids. The CDR3, as DNA: TGCGCCAGTAGCGAAGCCGGCGGTTACTCTGGAAACACCATATATTTT. Its translation is CASSEAGGYSGNTIYF.

Many counts were recorded for this clonotype. V usage is TRBV12-3 or TRBV12-4 and J usage is TRBJ1-5; no firm D call. The V end was cut by 5 bases, the J end by 0 bases, with 11 bases between. The CDR3 sequence is 15 residues long. This CDR3 reads CASSLGRASNQPQHF. The CDR3 bases are TGTGCCAGCAGTCTCGGACGGGCTAGCAATCAGCCCCAGCATTTT.

Here the CDR3 DNA reads TGTGCCAGCAGCTTGGCGTGGTCCACCGGGGAGCTGTTTTTT. Its protein product is CASSLAWSTGELFF. This sequence joins TRBV5-6 and TRBJ2-2; no definite D call. CDR3 size: 14 residues. V was trimmed by 0 bases and J by 4 bases, leaving 7 bases between them. Looked up from germline, CDR1 is SGHDT and CDR2 is YYEEEE.

This clonotype has a count of ten or more. The V gene is TRBV5-1, the J gene TRBJ2-3; tentatively, D is TRBD1 or TRBD2 (5 bases each). The CDR3 sequence is 14 residues long. The V gene's germline CDR1 is SGHRS and CDR2 YFSETQ. Trimming removed 6 bases at V and 6 bases at J, with 17 bases between. CDR3 DNA: TGCGCCAGCACCCATCCAACGGGACCCGATACGCAGTATTTT. This translates into CASTHPTGPDTQYF.

V is TRBV18 and J is TRBJ1-2; D uncertain. The V end lost 6 bases, the J end lost 0 bases, and 17 bases lay between the germline ends. The CDR3 is 16 amino acids. Per the germline V gene, CDR1 is KGHSH and CDR2 is LQKENI. In nucleotides, the CDR3 is TGTGCCAGCTCCCCGGACGGGGTAACTACTAACTATGGCTACACCTTC. Translating it yields CASSPDGVTTNYGYTF.

This clonotype was counted ten times or more. This sequence joins TRBV12-3 or TRBV12-4 and TRBJ2-2; a weak D match, TRBD2 (5 bases). The CDR3 has 13 amino acids. The CDR3 protein is CVAASGWAGELFF. CDR3 bases: TGTGTCGCTGCCTCGGGGTGGGCCGGGGAGCTGTTTTTT.

This clonotype turned up a few times. The rearrangement uses TRBV10-1 and TRBJ2-7; 13 positions agree with TRBD2. The CDR3 sequence is 15 residues long. V lost 6 bases to trimming and J lost 6 bases; unmatched junction nucleotides: 8. Germline lookup yields CDR1 WNHNN and CDR2 SYGVQD (reference sequence). CDR3 protein: CASSPGLAGVGEQYF. The CDR3, as DNA: TGCGCCAGCAGCCCAGGACTAGCGGGGGTGGGCGAGCAGTACTTC.

This clonotype was detected ten times or more. V gene TRBV20-1 combines with J gene TRBJ2-7; the match to TRBD1 covers 7 bases. The length of the CDR3 is 15 residues. Germline CDR1 DFQATT, CDR2 SNEGSKA (reference sequence). V was pared by 6 bases and J by 1 base, with 12 bases of the junction left unmatched. This chain's CDR3 is CSATRGTEKSYEQYF. The CDR3 DNA follows: TGCAGTGCCACCCGTGGGACAGAGAAATCCTACGAGCAGTACTTC.

This clonotype was counted only a few times. At one of its ends the junction is not consistent with the germline gene, which may arise from a read error. This rearrangement joins TRBV30 to TRBJ2-6; D might be TRBD1 (5 bases). The length of the CDR3 is 16 residues. Germline V gives CDR1 GTSNPN, CDR2 SVGIG (reference sequence). The CDR3 is CAWSVTYSSGANGLTF. The CDR3 nucleotides read TGTGCCTGGAGTGTCACATATTCCTCTGGGGCCAACGGCCTGACTTTC.

This clonotype showed up just a few times. The chain combines TRBV12-3 or TRBV12-4 with TRBJ2-3; 11 bases fit TRBD2. Trimming at V came to 5 bases and at J to 0 bases, leaving 7 bases not matched to a gene. The CDR3 runs 17 residues. The CDR3 loop is CASSGLAGASSTDTQYF. The CDR3 DNA reads TGTGCCAGCAGTGGACTAGCGGGTGCTTCTAGCACAGATACGCAGTATTTT.

This clonotype appeared a few times. The chain carries TRBV5-5 and TRBJ2-7; D perhaps matches TRBD2 (6 bases). Germline V gene lookup returns CDR1 SGHKS and CDR2 YYEKEE (reference sequence). V was shortened by 3 bases and J by 3 bases, with 7 bases between the two germline ends. The CDR3 extends over 12 amino acids. The CDR3 DNA reads as TGTGCCAGCAGCTCGGACTACTACGAGCAGTACTTC. As protein: CASSSDYYEQYF.

In its sample, this clonotype was seen many times. The chain uses TRBV7-2 and TRBJ1-4; no reliable D call. The germline CDR1 and CDR2 sequences are SGHTA and FQGNSA. This CDR3 comprises 14 residues. V shed 6 bases and J shed 0 bases, with 8 bases lying between them. CDR3 loop: CASRSGSTNEKLFF. The CDR3, as DNA: TGTGCCAGCAGGTCCGGGTCAACTAATGAAAAACTGTTTTTT.

In its sample, this clonotype was seen many times. V usage is TRBV28 and J usage is TRBJ1-2; D gene ambiguous. This CDR3 spans 11 amino acids. Per the germline V gene, CDR1 is MDHEN and CDR2 is SYDVKM. The V end was cut by 8 bases, the J end by 7 bases, with 11 bases between. The CDR3 here is CASCDTGGYTF. The CDR3 DNA is TGTGCCAGCTGTGACACGGGTGGCTACACCTTC.

This clonotype was recorded many times. The V call is TRBV20-1, the J call TRBJ2-5; the D gene is possibly TRBD2 (5 bases). Germline V gives CDR1 DFQATT, CDR2 SNEGSKA (reference sequence). V gave up 3 bases and J gave up 4 bases, with 15 bases separating them. This CDR3 is built from 14 residues. The chain's CDR3 is CSASTWASRETQYF. The DNA for the CDR3 is TGCAGTGCTAGTACCTGGGCTAGCAGAGAGACCCAGTACTTC.

This clonotype has at least ten counts. The chain combines TRBV24-1 with TRBJ2-1; TRBD2 is a possible D gene (5 bases). Germline CDR1 and CDR2: KGHDR and SFDVKD. CDR3 length: 14 residues. Between the trimmed V and J ends, which lost 2 bases and 10 bases, there was a span of 14 bases. The CDR3 sequence is CATSDSFLAGEQFF. CDR3 DNA sequence: TGTGCCACCAGTGATTCGTTCCTAGCTGGAGAGCAGTTCTTC.

Many counts were recorded for this clonotype. The rearrangement links TRBV12-3 or TRBV12-4 to TRBJ2-7, with TRBD1 matching 8 bases. V lost 2 bases, J lost 3 bases, and 3 bases stayed unmatched. The CDR3 spans 14 residues. This CDR3 is CASSLRDRFYEQYF. CDR3 in DNA: TGTGCCAGCAGTTTAAGGGACAGGTTCTACGAGCAGTACTTC.

This clonotype appeared many times. This rearrangement joins TRBV7-2 to TRBJ2-7, with D perhaps assigned TRBD1 or TRBD2 (6 bases each). Between the trimmed V and J ends, which lost 5 bases and 4 bases, there was a span of 18 bases. CDR1 SGHTA and CDR2 FQGNSA come from the germline V gene. This CDR3 region has 15 residues. This chain's CDR3 is CASSQFKGGIYEQYF. The CDR3 DNA reads as TGTGCCAGCAGCCAGTTCAAGGGGGGAATATACGAGCAGTACTTC.

This clonotype was counted ten times or more. The chain employs TRBV20-1 and TRBJ2-3, with 8 bases aligning to TRBD1. V dropped 5 bases and J dropped 1; count of bases not matched to a gene: 2. Germline-derived CDR1 and CDR2 are DFQATT and SNEGSKA (reference sequence). The CDR3 length is 13 residues. The CDR3 DNA reads as TGCAGTGCTCAGACAGGGGGCACAGATACGCAGTATTTT. It specifies CSAQTGGTDTQYF.

Turning to this clonotype: A read error may be the cause here, since a much bigger clone is one base away. The chain joins TRBV27 to TRBJ1-1; TRBD1 agrees at 8 bases. This CDR3 comprises 14 residues. CDR1 and CDR2 from the germline V gene are MNHEY and SMNVEV (reference sequence). The CDR3 reads CASSFQGAGTESFF. The CDR3 nucleotides read TGTGCCAGCAGTTTCCAGGGGGCTGGCACTGAATCTTTCTTT.

This chain links TRBV10-3 with TRBJ1-5, with a weak D call TRBD1 (5 bases). Looked up from germline, CDR1 is ENHRY and CDR2 is SYGVKD. This CDR3 region has 15 residues. Trimming shortened V by 2 bases and J by 5 bases, and 13 bases separated the two germline ends. Here the CDR3 DNA reads TGTGCCATCAGTGAGGGGCAGGGCGGCCATCAGCCCCAGCATTTT. This gives the protein CAISEGQGGHQPQHF.

This clonotype came up many times. This sequence joins TRBV20-1 and TRBJ2-7; D might be TRBD2 (6 bases). In germline, CDR1 is DFQATT, CDR2 SNEGSKA (reference sequence). V was trimmed by 1 base and J by 0 bases, leaving 19 bases between them. This CDR3 spans 17 amino acids. Written as DNA, the CDR3 is TGCAGTGCTAGAGGGACTCTTAAGGGGAGGAGCTCCTACGAGCAGTACTTC. This encodes CSARGTLKGRSSYEQYF.

This clonotype was counted at least ten times. The J gene is TRBJ2-4, the V gene TRBV28; TRBD2 matches 11 bases. V shed 6 bases, J shed 3 bases, and the junction held 7 bases outside the gene matches. The germline V gene has CDR1 MDHEN and CDR2 SYDVKM. The CDR3 is made up of 16 amino acids. The CDR3 bases are TGTGCCAGCAGGGACACTAGCGGGGGTAGCAAAAACATTCAGTACTTC. This gives the protein CASRDTSGGSKNIQYF.

This clonotype was counted many times. The chain has TRBV6-7 and TRBJ2-5; D is unresolved. TRBV6-7 is flagged as an ORF with uncertain function. The ends were cut back, 4 bases at V and 6 bases at J, with 27 bases in the middle. CDR3 length equals 18 residues. CDR3 region: CASSSNKPGSTKRKTQYF. The CDR3 coding sequence is TGTGCCAGCAGTTCAAATAAACCGGGCTCTACTAAACGGAAGACCCAGTACTTC.

At least ten counts were recorded for this clonotype. The chain carries TRBV21-1 and TRBJ1-5; TRBD1, the table's D call, lacks a check against the DNA. TRBV21-1 is recorded as a pseudogene. The CDR3 totals 15 residues. The CDR3 loop is CARPKTGASNQPQHF. CDR3 DNA: TGTGCCAGACCTAAAACAGGGGCTAGCAATCAGCCCCAGCATTTT.

This clonotype occurred many times. V is TRBV9 and J is TRBJ1-2, with D possibly TRBD1 on 5 matching bases. Trimming removed 0 bases from V and 5 bases from J, with 11 bases in between. The germline CDR1 and CDR2 sequences are SGDLS and YYNGEE. The CDR3 length is 14 residues. The CDR3 bases are TGTGCCAGCAGCGTAGGGGGGGGTGCTTATGGCTACACCTTC. Encoded protein: CASSVGGGAYGYTF.

This clonotype was recorded many times. V gene TRBV27 combines with J gene TRBJ2-7; D is possibly TRBD1 or TRBD2 (7 bases each). V shed 0 bases and J shed 7 bases, with 10 bases lying between them. The V gene's germline CDR1 is MNHEY and CDR2 SMNVEV (reference sequence). This CDR3 spans 13 amino acids. CDR3 sequence reads: CASSLSRGGEQYF. The CDR3 bases are TGTGCCAGCAGTTTATCCAGGGGGGGTGAGCAGTACTTC.

The sample holds many counts of this clonotype. The rearrangement uses TRBV12-3 or TRBV12-4 and TRBJ1-4, with D unresolved. Trimming pared 7 bases from V and 8 bases from J, leaving 14 bases between. The CDR3 spans 13 residues. CDR3 sequence: CASTLDLGEKLFF. In DNA form, the CDR3 reads TGTGCCAGCACTCTAGACCTGGGAGAAAAACTGTTTTTT.

This clonotype has just a few counts. This sequence joins TRBV5-1 and TRBJ2-1; 13 nucleotides match TRBD2. The CDR3 is 16 residues long. Germline-derived CDR1 and CDR2 are SGHRS and YFSETQ. J was trimmed by 8 bases and V by 4 bases; bases with no gene match: 9. The CDR3 loop reads CASSPQGLAGRHEQFF. The CDR3 DNA sequence: TGCGCCAGCAGCCCACAGGGACTAGCGGGAAGGCATGAGCAGTTCTTC.

This clonotype came up many times. V is TRBV29-1 and J is TRBJ1-4; TRBD1 agrees at 8 bases. Germline V gene data show CDR1 as SQVTM and CDR2 as ANQGSEA. V trimming: 6 bases; J trimming: 8 bases; junction bases outside the gene matches: 5. The CDR3 is made up of 12 amino acids. The CDR3: CSVGQGGEKLFF. CDR3 nucleotide sequence: TGCAGCGTCGGACAGGGAGGCGAAAAACTGTTTTTT. Drawing the rest from reference TRBV29-1 and TRBJ1-4, the complete variable domain is SAVISQKPSRDICQRGTSLTIQCQVDSQVTMMFWYRQQPGQSLTLIATANQGSEATYESGFVIDKFPISRPNLTFSTLTVSNMSPEDSSIYLCSVGQGGEKLFFGSGTQLSVL.